A selection of T cell receptor beta chains follows, all from one sample in a study of T cell repertoires in cytomegalovirus infection. TCRdb re-analysed the reads in MiXCR, keeping a single row per CDR3 protein. In the table there are roughly 120,000 distinct CDR3 sequences, approximately 28% of which are singletons. These receptors lack a known antigen. Specimen: CD8+ T cells from cultured PBMCs, collected from culture after CMV antigen stimulation. The receptors derive from a human donor in good health (CMV status not recorded). Some clones in this sample may be carry-over from other donors' samples. Both conserved end residues are part of each CDR3. Fields, in order: CDR3 protein, D gene, V gene, J gene. A D gene is named only where the DNA matches it firmly.

CASSIGAGTGRYEQYF	TRBD1	TRBV19	TRBJ2-7
CASTPGVGGNTEAFF	NA	TRBV5-1	TRBJ1-1
CASSPHIWESSYEQYF	NA	TRBV27	TRBJ2-7
CASSPYPGTSNTGELFF	NA	TRBV19	TRBJ2-2
CASSSKDRVGRAFF	NA	TRBV7-9	TRBJ1-1
CASRTEEQLYGYTF	NA	TRBV28	TRBJ1-2
CATSDLGGRSSYNEQFF	NA	TRBV24-1	TRBJ2-1
CASSSLAGDPYEQYF	TRBD2	TRBV12-3/TRBV12-4	TRBJ2-7
CASSTSPEGEQFF	NA	TRBV6-2/TRBV6-3	TRBJ2-1
CASSFTGLGEQYF	NA	TRBV7-9	TRBJ2-7
CASSFDLNSPLHF	NA	TRBV5-6	TRBJ1-6
CASKDAFYGYTF	NA	TRBV19	TRBJ1-2
CASSVVENYGYTF	NA	TRBV9	TRBJ1-2
CASSAGQFGINEQFF	NA	TRBV2	TRBJ2-1
CASGSQEGTYEQYF	NA	TRBV12-5	TRBJ2-7
CASSENGGRRETQYF	NA	TRBV7-9	TRBJ2-5
CSVEDPVTPYEQYF	NA	TRBV29-1	TRBJ2-7
CASSPGQPGAEAFF	NA	TRBV5-1	TRBJ1-1
CAISDGGDYNEQFF	TRBD2	TRBV10-3	TRBJ2-1
CASSGSSSTYNEQFF	NA	TRBV19	TRBJ2-1
CASSEIERGRSNQPQHF	NA	TRBV6-2/TRBV6-3	TRBJ1-5
CASSSRVERGTDTQYF	NA	TRBV27	TRBJ2-3
CASSLERGDYGYTF	NA	TRBV7-8	TRBJ1-2
CASSPLLTGGNYGYTF	TRBD1	TRBV3-1	TRBJ1-2
CASSLETHRPYSGNTIYF	NA	TRBV7-6	TRBJ1-3
CASTPPDREYGNTIYF	TRBD1	TRBV7-9	TRBJ1-3
CASSRRGPRDEQFF	NA	TRBV27	TRBJ2-1
CASNRDSGANEQFF	NA	TRBV2	TRBJ2-1
CSVDGTSGGAYNEQFF	TRBD2	TRBV29-1	TRBJ2-1
CASSLDFLDPEKNTEAFF	NA	TRBV7-8	TRBJ1-1
CASSQVAGTFSYEQYF	NA	TRBV4-1	TRBJ2-7
CASSPTGFDEKLFF	TRBD1	TRBV12-3/TRBV12-4	TRBJ1-4
CASKHIGGDSPLHF	NA	TRBV6-6	TRBJ1-6
CASSLYRGRRTDTQYF	NA	TRBV28	TRBJ2-3
CASSSRLTGTYNEQFF	TRBD1	TRBV28	TRBJ2-1
CASSLGGLAGNTGELFF	TRBD2	TRBV7-2	TRBJ2-2
CSARDPTGPRQSGYAF	NA	TRBV20-1	TRBJ1-2
CASSPHSGYGYTF	NA	TRBV27	TRBJ1-2
CASSSGTREYF	TRBD2	TRBV11-1	TRBJ2-3
CASSLIPNTEAFF	NA	TRBV27	TRBJ1-1
CASGLPQQGSKDTQYF	NA	TRBV7-9	TRBJ2-3
CASSSFPILAGGSTGTDTQYF	TRBD2	TRBV12-3/TRBV12-4	TRBJ2-3